What follows describes a single TCR beta chain. CDR1 is SQVTM and CDR2 is ANQGSEA in the germline V gene. The CDR3 extends over 14 amino acids. V was shortened by 4 bases and J by 3 bases, with 12 bases between the two germline ends. The record originates from a study of beta chain features in type 1 diabetes. All of the isolated RNA was reverse transcribed, so expressed TCRB transcripts were sequenced. Method: immunoSEQ multiplex PCR; TCRdb's copy keeps in-frame clones and lacks some. This table holds around 250,000 clones, around a quarter found once. The chain combines TRBV29-1 with TRBJ1-4; D is uncertain. Input material: central memory CD4+ T cells from blood. The origin of this receptor is a man under 40 in good health. CDR3 bases: TGCAGCGTTGGTACTTCGGGGTCTAATGAAAAACTGTTTTTT. It translates to CSVGTSGSNEKLFF.